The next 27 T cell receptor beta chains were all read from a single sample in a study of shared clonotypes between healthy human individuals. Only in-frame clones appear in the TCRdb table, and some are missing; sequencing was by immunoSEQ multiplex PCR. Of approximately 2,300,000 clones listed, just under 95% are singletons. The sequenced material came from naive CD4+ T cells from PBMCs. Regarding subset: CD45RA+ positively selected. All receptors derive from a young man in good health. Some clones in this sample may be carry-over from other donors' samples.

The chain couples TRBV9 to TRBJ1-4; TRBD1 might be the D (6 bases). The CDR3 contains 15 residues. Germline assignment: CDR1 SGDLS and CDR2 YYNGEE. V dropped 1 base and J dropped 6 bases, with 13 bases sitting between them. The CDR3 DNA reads TGTGCCAGCAGCGTATCCACGGGGGCGGATGAAAAACTGTTTTTT. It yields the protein CASSVSTGADEKLFF.

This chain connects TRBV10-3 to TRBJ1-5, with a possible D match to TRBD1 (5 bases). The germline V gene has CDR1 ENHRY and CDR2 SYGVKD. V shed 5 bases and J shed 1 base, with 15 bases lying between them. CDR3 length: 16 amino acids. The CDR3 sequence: CAISTQARGSNQPQHF. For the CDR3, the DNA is TGTGCCATCAGTACACAGGCGCGAGGGAGCAATCAGCCCCAGCATTTT.

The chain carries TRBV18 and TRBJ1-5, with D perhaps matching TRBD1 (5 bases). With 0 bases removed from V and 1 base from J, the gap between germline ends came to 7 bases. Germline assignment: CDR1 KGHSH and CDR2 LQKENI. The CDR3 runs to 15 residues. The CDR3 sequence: CASSPPQGSNQPQHF. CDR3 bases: TGTGCCAGCTCACCACCCCAGGGAAGCAATCAGCCCCAGCATTTT.

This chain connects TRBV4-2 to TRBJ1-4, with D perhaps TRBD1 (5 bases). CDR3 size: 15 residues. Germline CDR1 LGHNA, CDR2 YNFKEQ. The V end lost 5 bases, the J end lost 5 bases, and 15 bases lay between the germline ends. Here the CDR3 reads CASSTRQSTNEKLFF. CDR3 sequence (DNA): TGTGCCAGCAGCACAAGACAGAGCACCAATGAAAAACTGTTTTTT.

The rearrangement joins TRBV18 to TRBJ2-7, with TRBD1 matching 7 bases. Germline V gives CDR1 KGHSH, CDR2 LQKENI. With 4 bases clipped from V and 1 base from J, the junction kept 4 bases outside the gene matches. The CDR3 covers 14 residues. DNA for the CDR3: TGTGCCAGCTCACGGGAGACAGGGTCCTACGAGCAGTACTTC. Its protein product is CASSRETGSYEQYF.

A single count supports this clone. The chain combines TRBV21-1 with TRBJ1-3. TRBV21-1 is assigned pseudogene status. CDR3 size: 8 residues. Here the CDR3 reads CGEFSIYF. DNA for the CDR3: TGTGGGGAATTCTCCATATATTTT.

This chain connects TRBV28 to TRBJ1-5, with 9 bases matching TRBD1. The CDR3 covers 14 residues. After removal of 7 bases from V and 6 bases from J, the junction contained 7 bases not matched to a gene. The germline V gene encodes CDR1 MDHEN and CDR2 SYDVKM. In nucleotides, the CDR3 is TGTGCCAGCACCCTAACAGGGGGCCGTCAGCCCCAGCATTTT. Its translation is CASTLTGGRQPQHF.

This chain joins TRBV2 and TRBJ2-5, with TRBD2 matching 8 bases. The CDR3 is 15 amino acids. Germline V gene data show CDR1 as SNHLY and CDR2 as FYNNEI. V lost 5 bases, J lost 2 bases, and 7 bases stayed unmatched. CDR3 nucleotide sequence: TGTGCCAGCAGTTTCCGTCGCGGGAGGCAAGAGACCCAGTACTTC. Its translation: CASSFRRGRQETQYF.

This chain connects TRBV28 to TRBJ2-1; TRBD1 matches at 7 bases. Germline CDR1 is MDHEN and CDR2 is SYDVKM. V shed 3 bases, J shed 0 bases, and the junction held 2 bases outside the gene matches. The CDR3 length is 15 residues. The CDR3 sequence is CASSLGDSSYNEQFF. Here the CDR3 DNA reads TGTGCCAGCAGTTTGGGGGACAGCTCCTACAATGAGCAGTTCTTC. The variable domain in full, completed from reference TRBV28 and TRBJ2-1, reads DVKVTQSSRYLVKRTGEKVFLECVQDMDHENMFWYRQDPGLGLRLIYFSYDVKMKEKGDIPEGYSVSREKKERFSLILESASTNQTSMYLCASSLGDSSYNEQFFGPGTRLTVL.

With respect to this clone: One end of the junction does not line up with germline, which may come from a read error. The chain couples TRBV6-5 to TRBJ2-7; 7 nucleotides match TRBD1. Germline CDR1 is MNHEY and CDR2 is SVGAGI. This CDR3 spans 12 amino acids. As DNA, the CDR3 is TGCGTTAGCAGGGGGTTCGAAGGCGAGCAGTACTTC. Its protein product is CVSRGFEGEQYF.

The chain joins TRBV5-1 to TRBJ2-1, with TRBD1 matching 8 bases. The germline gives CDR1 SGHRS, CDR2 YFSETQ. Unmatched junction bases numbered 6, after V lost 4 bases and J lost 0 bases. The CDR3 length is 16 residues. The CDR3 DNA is TGCGCCAGCAGCCTGACAGGGGACAGCTCCTACAATGAGCAGTTCTTC. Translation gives CASSLTGDSSYNEQFF.

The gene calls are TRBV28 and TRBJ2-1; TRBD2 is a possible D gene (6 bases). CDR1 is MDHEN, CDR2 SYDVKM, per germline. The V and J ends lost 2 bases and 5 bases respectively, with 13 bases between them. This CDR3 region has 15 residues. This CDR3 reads CASSLGGRQNNEQFF. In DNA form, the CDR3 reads TGTGCCAGCAGTTTAGGGGGGAGACAAAACAATGAGCAGTTCTTC.

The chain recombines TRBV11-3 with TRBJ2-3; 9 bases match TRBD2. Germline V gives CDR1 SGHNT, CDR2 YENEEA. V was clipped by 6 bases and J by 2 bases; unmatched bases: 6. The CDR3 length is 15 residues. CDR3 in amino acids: CASSTGLASTDTQYF. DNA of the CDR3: TGTGCCAGCAGTACCGGACTAGCGTCCACAGATACGCAGTATTTT.

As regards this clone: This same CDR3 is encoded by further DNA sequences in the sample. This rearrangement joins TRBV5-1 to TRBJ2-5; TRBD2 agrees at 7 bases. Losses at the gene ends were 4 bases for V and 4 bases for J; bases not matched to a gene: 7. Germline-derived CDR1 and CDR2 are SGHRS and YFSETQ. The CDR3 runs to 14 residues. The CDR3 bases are TGCGCCAGCAGCCTGACGGGACTACGAGAGACCCAGTACTTC. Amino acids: CASSLTGLRETQYF.

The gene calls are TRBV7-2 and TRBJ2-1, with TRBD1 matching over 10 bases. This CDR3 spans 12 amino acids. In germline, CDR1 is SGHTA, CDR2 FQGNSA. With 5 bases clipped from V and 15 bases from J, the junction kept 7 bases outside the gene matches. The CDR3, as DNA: TGTGCCAGCAGCACCCGGACAGGGGGAGCGTTCTTC. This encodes CASSTRTGGAFF. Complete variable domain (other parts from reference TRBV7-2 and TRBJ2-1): GAGVSQSPSNKVTEKGKDVELRCDPISGHTALYWYRQSLGQGLEFLIYFQGNSAPDKSGLPSDRFSAERTGGSVSTLTIQRTQQEDSAVYLCASSTRTGGAFFGPGTRLTVL.

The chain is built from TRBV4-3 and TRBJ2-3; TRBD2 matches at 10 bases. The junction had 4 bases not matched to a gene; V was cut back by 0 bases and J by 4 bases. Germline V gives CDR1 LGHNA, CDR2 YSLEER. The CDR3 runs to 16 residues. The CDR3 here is CASSQEGLAGADTQYF. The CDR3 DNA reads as TGCGCCAGCAGCCAAGAGGGGCTAGCGGGAGCAGATACGCAGTATTTT.

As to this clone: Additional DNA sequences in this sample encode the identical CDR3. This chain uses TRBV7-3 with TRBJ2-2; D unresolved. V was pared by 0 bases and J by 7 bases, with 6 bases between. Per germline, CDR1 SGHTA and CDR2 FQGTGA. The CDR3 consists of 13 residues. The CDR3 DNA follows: TGTGCCAGCAGCTTAACCCTCGGCGGGGAGCTGTTTTTT. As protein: CASSLTLGGELFF.

The CDR3: CSAVGHDEQYF. In DNA, the CDR3 is TGCAGTGCCGTGGGGCACGACGAGCAGTACTTC. The rearrangement links TRBV20-1 to TRBJ2-7, with a weak D call TRBD1 (5 bases). Germline CDR1 reads DFQATT; CDR2 reads SNEGSKA (reference sequence). The CDR3 sequence is 11 residues long. V lost 6 bases to trimming and J lost 5 bases, with 11 bases between them.

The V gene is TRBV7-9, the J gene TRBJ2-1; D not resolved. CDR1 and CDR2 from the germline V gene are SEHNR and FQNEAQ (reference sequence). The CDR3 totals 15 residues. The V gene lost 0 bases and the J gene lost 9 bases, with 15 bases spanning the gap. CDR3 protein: CASSLASPGQGEQFF. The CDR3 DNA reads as TGTGCCAGCAGCTTAGCGTCTCCAGGTCAAGGTGAGCAGTTCTTC.

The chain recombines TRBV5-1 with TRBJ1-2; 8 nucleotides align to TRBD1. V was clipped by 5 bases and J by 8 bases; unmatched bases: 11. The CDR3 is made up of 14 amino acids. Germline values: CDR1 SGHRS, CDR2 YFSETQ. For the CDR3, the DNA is TGCGCCAGCAGTACGACAGGGGAGACCGCCGGCTACACCTTC. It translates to CASSTTGETAGYTF. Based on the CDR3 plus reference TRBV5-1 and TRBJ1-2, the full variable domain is KAGVTQTPRYLIKTRGQQVTLSCSPISGHRSVSWYQQTPGQGLQFLFEYFSETQRNKGNFPGRFSGRQFSNSRSEMNVSTLELGDSALYLCASSTTGETAGYTFGSGTRLTVV.

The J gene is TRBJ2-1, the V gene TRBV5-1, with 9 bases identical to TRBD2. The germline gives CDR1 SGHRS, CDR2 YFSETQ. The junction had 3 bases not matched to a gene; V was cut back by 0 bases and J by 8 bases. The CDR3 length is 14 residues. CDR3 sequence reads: CASSLVRGRDEQFF. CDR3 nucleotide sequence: TGCGCCAGCAGCTTGGTACGCGGGAGGGATGAGCAGTTCTTC.

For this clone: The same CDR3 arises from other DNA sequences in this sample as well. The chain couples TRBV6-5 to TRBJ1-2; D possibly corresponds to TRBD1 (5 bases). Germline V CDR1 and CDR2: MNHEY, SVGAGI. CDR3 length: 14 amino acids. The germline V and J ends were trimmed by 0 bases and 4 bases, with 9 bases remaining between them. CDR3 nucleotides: TGTGCCAGCAGTTACTCAGGGGCAGGCTATGGCTACACCTTC. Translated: CASSYSGAGYGYTF.

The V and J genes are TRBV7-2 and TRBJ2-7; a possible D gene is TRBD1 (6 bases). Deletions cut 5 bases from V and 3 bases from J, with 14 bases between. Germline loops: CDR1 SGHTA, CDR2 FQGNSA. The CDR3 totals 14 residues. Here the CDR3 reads CASSPHTTGYEQYF. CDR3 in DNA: TGTGCCAGCAGCCCCCATACGACAGGCTACGAGCAGTACTTC.

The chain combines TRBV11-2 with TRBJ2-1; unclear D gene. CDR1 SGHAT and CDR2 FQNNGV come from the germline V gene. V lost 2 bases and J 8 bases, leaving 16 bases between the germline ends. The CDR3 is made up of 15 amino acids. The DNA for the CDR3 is TGTGCCAGCAGCTTATATCGGACCGTTCCAGATGAGCAGTTCTTC. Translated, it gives CASSLYRTVPDEQFF.

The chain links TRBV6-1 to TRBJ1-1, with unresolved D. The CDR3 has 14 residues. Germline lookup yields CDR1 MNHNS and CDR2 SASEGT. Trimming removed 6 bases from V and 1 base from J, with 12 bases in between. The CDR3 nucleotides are TGTGCCAGCAGGATGGTCAGGAAGAACACTGAAGCTTTCTTT. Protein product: CASRMVRKNTEAFF.

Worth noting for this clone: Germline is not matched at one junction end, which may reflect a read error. Here the CDR3 DNA reads TGCGCCAGCAGCCAACCAGGGGATGGCTACATCTTC. Its protein is CASSQPGDGYIF. V usage is TRBV4-1 and J usage is TRBJ1-2, with a weak D call TRBD1 (6 bases). Germline-derived CDR1 and CDR2 are MGHRA and YSYEKL. This CDR3 spans 12 amino acids.

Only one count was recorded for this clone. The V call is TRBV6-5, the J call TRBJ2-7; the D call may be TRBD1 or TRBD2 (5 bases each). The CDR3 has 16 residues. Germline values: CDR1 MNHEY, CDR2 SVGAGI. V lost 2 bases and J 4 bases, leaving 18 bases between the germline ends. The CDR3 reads CASSYGHGATGYEQYF. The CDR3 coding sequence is TGTGCCAGCAGTTACGGCCACGGGGCTACTGGGTACGAGCAGTACTTC.